This T cell receptor beta chain is from a study of CD8 T cells in Susac syndrome. Reverse transcription used about 0.45 to 1 ug RNA and random hexamers. It was immunoSEQ multiplex PCR that amplified TCR beta CDR3 across 54 Vbeta and 13 Jbeta. Each CDR3 protein gets one entry after TCRdb re-called the immunoSEQ multiplex PCR reads with MiXCR. Found here are around 59,000 distinct CDR3 sequences, around nine tenths of them singletons; the top ten hold roughly 0.2%. Germline V gives CDR1 LGHNA, CDR2 YSLEER. Trimming left V 3 bases short and J 4 bases short, with 10 bases between. This CDR3 contains 13 residues. Negative isolation yielded the CD8+ and CD4+ T cells, while FACS enriched the TEMRA cells.

Sequencing was carried out using CD8+ T cells from PBMCs. This chain joins TRBV4-3 and TRBJ2-7; D is possibly TRBD2 (6 bases). The TCR comes from a human donor in good health. CDR3 sequence: CASSQDGTYEQYF. CDR3 sequence (DNA): TGCGCCAGCAGCCAGGACGGGACTTACGAGCAGTACTTC.